The source of this T cell receptor beta chain is a study of T cell responses to AZD1222 COVID-19 vaccine. Generated by immunoSEQ multiplex PCR, the TCRdb table keeps only in-frame clones and is missing some. The sample includes under 170,000 clones, 90% seen only once; the top ten take about 3.2%. V shed 4 bases and J 5 bases; nucleotides not matched to a gene: 8. From germline, CDR1 is SGHDN and CDR2 FVKESK. This CDR3 spans 15 amino acids. This TCR was sampled from an adult who received the AZD1222 COVID-19 vaccine. The sample in question was peripheral blood, obtained 28 days after the second AZD1222 dose. This chain connects TRBV14 to TRBJ1-2; 9 bases map to TRBD1. The CDR3 region has the DNA TGTGCCAGCAGCCCAATGCCGGGACAGGGATATGGCTACACCTTC. Translation gives CASSPMPGQGYGYTF.